Listed below are T cell receptor beta chains from one sample, sequenced in a study of blood T cells in healthy people across ages. Via MiXCR, TCRdb re-called the 5' RACE reads, giving one row per CDR3 protein. The sample lists about 1.4 million distinct CDR3 sequences, approximately 63% seen once, with under 8.5% in the top ten. The sequenced sample was blood. Source of these receptors: a man younger than 35 in good health. CDR3s include the opening cysteine and the closing phenylalanine or tryptophan. Where a row states a size, it is once, few, many or the class of an expanded clone; other rows omit it.

V	length	J	size	CDR3
TRBV2	13	TRBJ1-6	.	CASLGQDNSPLHF
TRBV18	14	TRBJ2-1	.	CASSLQTDYNEQFF
TRBV9	16	TRBJ2-7	.	CASSVAAGTDFYEQYF
TRBV3-1	16	TRBJ2-7	few	CASSRLSSGRDYEQYF
TRBV29-1	15	TRBJ2-3	.	CSVPEGGTSTDTQYF
TRBV24-1	13	TRBJ1-2	.	CATRARRYYGYTF
TRBV6-2/TRBV6-3	16	TRBJ1-2	few	CASSFWTTLSNYGYTF
TRBV4-3	14	TRBJ2-1	.	CASSQDDSYNEQFF
TRBV4-2	15	TRBJ2-1	.	CASSQVPGGGNEQFF
TRBV6-1	13	TRBJ2-1	many	CATGTGEFDEQFF
TRBV27	16	TRBJ2-2	.	CASSLLSGVNTGELFF
TRBV11-2	13	TRBJ2-1	.	CASRVAAGRGQFF
TRBV6-6	14	TRBJ2-7	.	CASSYSRSSYEQYF
TRBV20-1	15	TRBJ2-1	.	CSASSNGRNDDEQFF
TRBV5-1	15	TRBJ2-3	.	CTSSVDYLSTDTQYF
TRBV12-5	15	TRBJ1-5	few	CASGLGTGGNQPQHF
TRBV7-2	16	TRBJ1-2	few	CASSLVGDRGHYGYTF
TRBV11-1	21	TRBJ1-2	.	CASSLLQISSRHNSPNYGYTF
TRBV29-1	11	TRBJ1-2	.	CSVCLWVCYTF
TRBV14	13	TRBJ2-3	.	CANSQDLGDTQYF
TRBV27	14	TRBJ1-2	.	CATVSTDGLDGYTF
TRBV12-3/TRBV12-4	18	TRBJ1-6	.	CASSPDFWGGSYNSPLHF
TRBV6-1	15	TRBJ2-1	.	CASRSQGGGWNEQFF
TRBV12-5	14	TRBJ2-2	once	CASGLVWDVGELFF
TRBV7-9	14	TRBJ1-2	few	CASSSHQEDYGYTF